Listed below are T cell receptor beta chains from one sample, sequenced in a study of blood T cell repertoires in COVID-19. Assay used: immunoSEQ multiplex PCR; TCRdb lists only in-frame clones, some missing. The sample lists around 180,000 clones; 86% were seen once. What was sequenced was peripheral blood. These receptors were obtained from a woman in her twenties or thirties with active or convalescent COVID-19. Each CDR3 is given with its conserved first and last residue. A D gene is named only where the DNA matches it firmly. Only part of the rows carry a size: once, few, many, or a class if the clone is expanded.

V: TRBV19; J: TRBJ1-2; D: NA; size: NA; CDR3: CASSSPRRYNYGYTF; DNA: TGTGCCAGTAGTAGTCCGCGCCGATATAACTATGGCTACACCTTC
V: TRBV19; J: TRBJ1-5; D: NA; size: NA; CDR3: CASSLHGQFSNQPQHF; DNA: TGTGCCAGTAGTCTCCACGGACAGTTTAGCAATCAGCCCCAGCATTTT
V: TRBV19; J: TRBJ2-1; D: TRBD2; size: few; CDR3: CASSIDSGRYSYNEQFF; DNA: TGTGCCAGTAGTATAGATAGCGGGAGGTACTCCTACAATGAGCAGTTCTTC
V: TRBV9; J: TRBJ1-2; D: NA; size: NA; CDR3: CASSVSANYGYTF; DNA: TGTGCCAGCAGCGTTTCCGCTAACTATGGCTACACCTTC
V: TRBV28; J: TRBJ2-7; D: NA; size: NA; CDR3: CATATGTPEYF; DNA: TGTGCCACCGCTACCGGGACACCGGAGTACTTC
V: TRBV27; J: TRBJ2-1; D: TRBD2; size: NA; CDR3: CASSLILAGGPNEQFF; DNA: TGTGCCAGCAGTTTAATACTAGCGGGAGGGCCGAATGAGCAGTTCTTC
V: TRBV10-3; J: TRBJ1-2; D: TRBD1; size: NA; CDR3: CAISGWDSVYGYTF; DNA: TGTGCCATCAGTGGGTGGGACAGTGTCTATGGCTACACCTTC
V: TRBV9; J: TRBJ1-1; D: NA; size: once; CDR3: CASSVETGNPNTEAFF; DNA: TGTGCCAGCAGCGTAGAGACAGGCAATCCGAACACTGAAGCTTTCTTT
V: TRBV18; J: TRBJ1-4; D: TRBD1; size: NA; CDR3: CASSLQQGVNEKLFF; DNA: TGTGCCAGCTCCCTACAACAGGGGGTTAATGAAAAACTGTTTTTT
V: TRBV15; J: TRBJ1-5; D: NA; size: NA; CDR3: CATSRENREGQPQHF; DNA: TGTGCCACCAGCAGAGAAAACAGGGAAGGTCAGCCCCAGCATTTT
V: TRBV3-1/TRBV3-2; J: TRBJ2-1; D: NA; size: NA; CDR3: CASSHTGREEFF; DNA: TGTGCCAGCAGCCATACAGGGAGGGAGGAGTTCTTC
V: TRBV27; J: TRBJ1-2; D: NA; size: NA; CDR3: CASSLWQDYGYTF; DNA: TGTGCCAGCAGTTTATGGCAAGACTATGGCTACACCTTC
V: TRBV30; J: TRBJ1-4; D: TRBD1; size: NA; CDR3: CARRIQGDEKLFF; DNA: TGTGCCCGGCGGATCCAGGGGGATGAAAAACTGTTTTTT
V: TRBV19; J: TRBJ2-2; D: TRBD1; size: NA; CDR3: CASSSTGAGELFF; DNA: TGTGCCAGTAGTTCGACAGGGGCCGGGGAGCTGTTTTTT
V: TRBV5-6; J: TRBJ2-7; D: TRBD1; size: NA; CDR3: CASTPGTGDLEQYF; DNA: TGTGCCAGCACCCCCGGGACAGGGGATCTCGAGCAGTACTTC
V: TRBV10-1; J: TRBJ2-1; D: TRBD1; size: NA; CDR3: CASSGRTGRLNNEQFF; DNA: TGCGCCAGCAGTGGGAGGACAGGAAGGCTGAACAATGAGCAGTTCTTC
V: TRBV14; J: TRBJ2-3; D: NA; size: once; CDR3: CASSLLSGIGDTQYF; DNA: TGTGCCAGCAGCCTACTAAGTGGTATCGGAGATACGCAGTATTTT